Below, one T cell receptor beta chain is given with its context. The target antigen is unknown. This entry belongs to a study of cytomegalovirus exposure and HLA in healthy donors. General study results and limits: CMV serostatus was the only recorded immune exposure for donors. In a later analysis, V- and J-gene trimming of beta chains associated with a DCLRE1C missense variant, replicated independently.

CDR1 is SNHLY, CDR2 FYNNEI, per germline. After removal of 0 bases from V and 3 bases from J, the junction contained 5 bases not matched to a gene. This CDR3 spans 16 amino acids. The PCR employed 60 Vbeta primers together with 13 Jbeta primers. Sequenced by immunoSEQ multiplex PCR; TCRdb stores in-frame clones only, minus some. Altogether about 73,000 clones are present, around three quarters being singletons, with the ten largest covering 0.8% to 1.1%. The chain is built from TRBV2 and TRBJ1-1; 9 nucleotides match TRBD1. Sequencing was performed on PBMCs. The TCR sequence derives from a male donor in good health and CMV-seronegative. CDR3 amino acids: CASSEARTGVDTEAFF. The CDR3 DNA reads TGTGCCAGCAGTGAAGCCAGGACAGGGGTCGACACTGAAGCTTTCTTT.